This entry lists 17 T cell receptor beta chains sequenced from one sample in a study of tumor and adjacent non-tumor tissue in lung cancer. The template was RNA from unsorted bulk tissue. TCRbeta libraries were built with three rounds of nested PCR, modified from ARM-PCR. TCRdb redid the calling of the multiplex PCR reads with MiXCR, one entry per CDR3 protein. The sample holds 220,000 or so distinct CDR3 sequences, approximately 74% seen once. Sequencing was performed on lung tumor tissue. The receptors here all came from a man aged 55-75 years with non-small cell lung cancer.

A remark on this clonotype: With a much larger clone just one base away, this may be a read error. This chain uses TRBV4-1 with TRBJ2-3; 9 nucleotides line up with TRBD1. Germline CDR1 MGHRA, CDR2 YSYEKL. The CDR3 totals 15 residues. In nucleotides, the CDR3 is TGCGCCAGCAGCCAGGGACAGGGTTTCTCAGATACGCACTATTTT. Its translation: CASSQGQGFSDTHYF.

As regards this clonotype: A clone one base away is much larger, so this may be a read error. The chain uses TRBV29-1 and TRBJ1-2; 9 bases are shared with TRBD1. V trimming: 5 bases; J trimming: 6 bases; junction bases outside the gene matches: 10. The V gene's germline CDR1 is SQVTM and CDR2 ANQGSEA. This CDR3 comprises 14 residues. CDR3 in DNA: TGCAGCGTTCTCCACACCGGGACAGGGAATGGCTACACCTTC. Its protein product is CSVLHTGTGNGYTF.

Concerning this clonotype itself: A much larger clone sits a single nucleotide away, making a read error possible. The rearrangement links TRBV5-5 to TRBJ1-1, with TRBD1 as a possible D gene (5 bases). CDR1 and CDR2 from the germline V gene are SGHKS and YYEKEE (reference sequence). There are 17 residues in the CDR3. The CDR3 DNA is TGTACCAGCAGCCTGGCTGATTTGGGGCAGTTCCCCTCTGAAGCTTTCTTT. Translation gives CTSSLADLGQFPSEAFF.

Comment on this clonotype: Its ends do not fully match the called genes, so a read error is possible. The chain links TRBV6-2 or TRBV6-3 to TRBJ2-2, with 8 nucleotides matching TRBD2. CDR1 and CDR2 (germline): MNHEY, SVGEGT. The CDR3 is 15 amino acids. As DNA, the CDR3 is TGTGCCAGCAGTTACTCGGCGGGATTGAGCGGGGGGCTGTTTTTT. This encodes CASSYSAGLSGGLFF.

Turning to this clonotype: This could be a read error, since a much larger clone is one nucleotide away. The chain links TRBV10-2 to TRBJ2-1, with TRBD1 as a possible D gene (7 bases). This CDR3 is built from 13 residues. CDR1 is WSHSY and CDR2 is SAAADI in the germline V gene. In DNA form, the CDR3 reads TGCGCCAGCCGGGAGACAGGGTCCAATAAGCAGTTCTTC. Its translation is CASRETGSNKQFF.

The table lists this clonotype with many counts. The chain couples TRBV20-1 to TRBJ1-5; D is possibly TRBD1 (6 bases). The CDR3 spans 15 residues. In germline, CDR1 is DFQATT, CDR2 SNEGSKA (reference sequence). Trimming left V 3 bases short and J 0 bases short, with 12 bases between. The CDR3 sequence is CSASGTLNSNQPQHF. The DNA for the CDR3 is TGCAGTGCTAGTGGGACACTTAATAGCAATCAGCCCCAGCATTTT.

Turning to this clonotype: Likely a read error: the CDR3 ends without its conserved phenylalanine or tryptophan. V gene TRBV6-5 combines with J gene TRBJ2-3; 7 nucleotides align to TRBD2. The germline gives CDR1 MNHEY, CDR2 SVGAGI. After removal of 6 bases from V and 4 bases from J, the junction contained 10 bases not matched to a gene. The CDR3 runs 15 residues. This CDR3 reads CASSYTAGVPDTQYC. The CDR3 nucleotides are TGTGCCAGCAGCTACACGGCGGGGGTTCCAGATACGCAGTATTGT.

With regard to this clonotype: Given a much more abundant clone one base away, this may be a read error. V usage is TRBV20-1 and J usage is TRBJ2-7; tentative D call: TRBD2 (5 bases). The CDR3 sequence is 15 residues long. The V end lost 5 bases, the J end lost 0 bases, and 17 bases lay between the germline ends. Germline V gene lookup returns CDR1 DFQATT and CDR2 SNEGSKA (reference sequence). CDR3 amino acids: CSARWVASSSYEQYF. The CDR3 DNA sequence: TGCAGTGCTCGATGGGTAGCTAGCAGCTCCTACGAGCAGTACTTC.

Details on this clonotype: This sequence may be a read error, since a much larger clone differs from it by one base. The chain combines TRBV29-1 with TRBJ1-1; 8 bases align to TRBD1. Germline values: CDR1 SQVTM, CDR2 ANQGSEA. CDR3 length: 14 amino acids. Here the CDR3 reads CSVEVGTGNTKAFF. The CDR3 nucleotides are TGCAGCGTTGAAGTTGGGACAGGCAACACTAAAGCTTTCTTT.

The gene calls are TRBV24-1 and TRBJ2-1, with TRBD2 matching over 7 bases. The V and J ends lost 9 bases and 4 bases, in that order; junction bases with no gene match: 5. The germline V gene has CDR1 KGHDR and CDR2 SFDVKD. This CDR3 has 13 residues. In DNA form, the CDR3 reads TGTGCCACCGGGGGGGGGGTTTACAATGAGCAGTTCTTC. Protein sequence: CATGGGVYNEQFF.

The sample holds a few counts of this clonotype. The chain carries TRBV6-2 or TRBV6-3 and TRBJ1-5; D is unresolved. Germline CDR1 reads MNHEY; CDR2 reads SVGEGT. V lost 3 bases and J lost 1, with 19 bases in between. This CDR3 is built from 18 residues. In DNA, the CDR3 is TGTGCCAGCAGTTATCCCGTCAGAAGGACCAGGAGCAATCAGCCCCAGCATTTT. This translates into CASSYPVRRTRSNQPQHF.

This clonotype was recorded a few times. Germline and junction disagree at one end, which may indicate a read error. The V call is TRBV11-3, the J call TRBJ2-1, with a weak D call TRBD1 (7 bases). The CDR3 has 17 amino acids. The germline V gene has CDR1 SGHNT and CDR2 YENEEA. The CDR3 bases are TGTACCAGCAGCCCAGGGGGGTACGGGCCGCAGACCAATGAGCAGTTCTTC. Its protein is CTSSPGGYGPQTNEQFF.

The chain has TRBV20-1 and TRBJ1-4; TRBD1 matches 8 bases. Germline loops: CDR1 DFQATT, CDR2 SNEGSKA (reference sequence). V was pared by 3 bases and J by 11 bases, with 8 bases of the junction left unmatched. The CDR3 has 13 amino acids. The CDR3 coding sequence is TGCAGTGCTAGTCGCAGGGGGCTCCCCAAACTGTTTTTT. Its translation is CSASRRGLPKLFF.

This clonotype has a single count. Compared with germline, one end of the junction differs, possibly owing to a read error. The chain has TRBV12-3 or TRBV12-4 and TRBJ2-7; 7 bases are shared with TRBD2. The CDR3 consists of 15 residues. CDR3 DNA sequence: TGTGCCAGCAGTTTAGTACTAGCGCACTCCTACGAACAGTACTTC. This codes for CASSLVLAHSYEQYF.

The CDR3 sequence: CATSSLAGASKNIQYF. DNA for the CDR3: TGTGCCACCAGCAGCCTAGCGGGAGCTAGCAAAAACATTCAGTACTTC. The V gene is TRBV15, the J gene TRBJ2-4, with TRBD2 identical over 10 bases. CDR3 size: 16 residues. Germline trimming cut 3 bases from V and 3 bases from J; bases unmatched to any gene: 5. Germline CDR1 is LNHNV and CDR2 is YYDKDF (reference sequence).

Of note for this clonotype: Germline is not matched at one junction end, which may reflect a read error. This chain uses TRBV10-1 with TRBJ2-7; TRBD1 agrees at 12 bases. The germline V gene has CDR1 WNHNN and CDR2 SYGVQD (reference sequence). The CDR3 sequence is 13 residues long. CDR3 nucleotide sequence: TGTGCCAACAGGGGACAGGGGGCATACGAGCAGTACTTC. Protein sequence: CANRGQGAYEQYF.

For this clonotype: One end of the junction does not line up with germline, which may come from a read error. The CDR3 sequence is CASSPDRYEKLLF. The CDR3 DNA reads as TGTGCCAGTAGCCCGGACAGATATGAAAAACTGTTATTT. The rearrangement links TRBV11-1 to TRBJ1-4, with a weak D call TRBD1 (6 bases). The CDR3 runs 13 residues. The germline CDR1 and CDR2 sequences are SGHAT and FQDESV (reference sequence).